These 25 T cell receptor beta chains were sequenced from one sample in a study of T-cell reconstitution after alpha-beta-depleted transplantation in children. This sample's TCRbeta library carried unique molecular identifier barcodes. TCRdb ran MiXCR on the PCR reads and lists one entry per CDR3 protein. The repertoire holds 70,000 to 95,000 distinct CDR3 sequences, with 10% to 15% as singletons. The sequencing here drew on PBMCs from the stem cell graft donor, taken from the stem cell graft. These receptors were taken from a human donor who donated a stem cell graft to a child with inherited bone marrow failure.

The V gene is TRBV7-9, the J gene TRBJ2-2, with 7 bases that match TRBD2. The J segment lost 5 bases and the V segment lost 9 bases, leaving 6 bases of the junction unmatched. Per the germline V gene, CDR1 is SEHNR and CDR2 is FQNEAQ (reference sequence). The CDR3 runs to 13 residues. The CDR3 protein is CASHGLGTGELFF. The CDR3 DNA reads TGTGCCAGTCATGGACTAGGGACCGGGGAGCTGTTTTTT.

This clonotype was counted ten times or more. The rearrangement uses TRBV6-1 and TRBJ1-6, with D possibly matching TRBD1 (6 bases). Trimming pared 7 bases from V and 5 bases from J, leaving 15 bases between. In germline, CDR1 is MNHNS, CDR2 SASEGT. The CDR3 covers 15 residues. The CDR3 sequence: CASTERGQNNSPLHF. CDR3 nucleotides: TGTGCCAGCACCGAACGAGGACAGAATAATTCACCCCTCCACTTT.

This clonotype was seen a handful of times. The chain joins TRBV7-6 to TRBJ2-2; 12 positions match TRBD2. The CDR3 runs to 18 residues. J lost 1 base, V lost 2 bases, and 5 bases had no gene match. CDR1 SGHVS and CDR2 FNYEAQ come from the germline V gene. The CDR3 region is CASSLQLAGGLNTGELFF. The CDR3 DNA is TGTGCCAGCAGCTTACAACTAGCGGGGGGCCTGAACACCGGGGAGCTGTTTTTT.

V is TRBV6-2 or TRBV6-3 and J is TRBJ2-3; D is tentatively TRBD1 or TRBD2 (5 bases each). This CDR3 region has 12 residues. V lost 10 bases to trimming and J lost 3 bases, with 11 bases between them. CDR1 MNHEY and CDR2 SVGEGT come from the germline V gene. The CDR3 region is CATSGATDTQYF. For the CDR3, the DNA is TGTGCCACCTCCGGGGCTACAGATACGCAGTATTTT.

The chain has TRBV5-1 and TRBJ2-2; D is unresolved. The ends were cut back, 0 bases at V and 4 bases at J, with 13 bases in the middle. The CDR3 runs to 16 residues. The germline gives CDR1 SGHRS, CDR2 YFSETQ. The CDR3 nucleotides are TGCGCCAGCAGCTTGGTGCAGGTGGTGGGCACCGGGGAGCTGTTTTTT. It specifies CASSLVQVVGTGELFF.

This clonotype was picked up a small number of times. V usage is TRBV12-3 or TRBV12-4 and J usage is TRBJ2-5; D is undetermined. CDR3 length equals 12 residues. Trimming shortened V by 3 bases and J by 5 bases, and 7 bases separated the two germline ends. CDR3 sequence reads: CASSLIRETQYF. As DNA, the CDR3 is TGTGCCAGCAGTTTGATTCGGGAGACCCAGTACTTC.

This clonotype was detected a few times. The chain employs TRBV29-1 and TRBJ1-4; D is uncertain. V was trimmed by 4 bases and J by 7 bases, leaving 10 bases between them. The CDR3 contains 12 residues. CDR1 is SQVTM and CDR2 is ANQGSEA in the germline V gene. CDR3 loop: CSVGPAPEKLFF. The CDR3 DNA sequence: TGCAGCGTTGGCCCGGCCCCTGAAAAACTGTTTTTT.

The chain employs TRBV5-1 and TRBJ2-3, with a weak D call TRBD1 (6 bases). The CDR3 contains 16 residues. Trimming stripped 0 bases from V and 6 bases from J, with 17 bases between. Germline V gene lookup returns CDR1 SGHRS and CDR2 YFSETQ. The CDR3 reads CASSLAPQGLRDTQYF. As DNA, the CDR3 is TGCGCCAGCAGCTTGGCCCCACAGGGTCTTAGGGATACGCAGTATTTT.

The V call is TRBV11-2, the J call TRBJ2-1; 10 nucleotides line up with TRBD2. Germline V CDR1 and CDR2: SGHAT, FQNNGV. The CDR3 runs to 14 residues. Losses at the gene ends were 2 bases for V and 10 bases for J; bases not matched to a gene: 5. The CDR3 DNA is TGTGCCAGCAGCTTACGGTCTAGCGGGAGCGAGCAGTTCTTC. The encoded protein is CASSLRSSGSEQFF.

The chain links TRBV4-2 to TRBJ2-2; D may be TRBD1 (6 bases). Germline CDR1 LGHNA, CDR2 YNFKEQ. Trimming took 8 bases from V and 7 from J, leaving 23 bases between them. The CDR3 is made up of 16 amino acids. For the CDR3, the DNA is TGTGCCAGCTCCCTTCCCCCGGCAGGGGATGGCGGGGAGCTGTTTTTT. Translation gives CASSLPPAGDGGELFF.

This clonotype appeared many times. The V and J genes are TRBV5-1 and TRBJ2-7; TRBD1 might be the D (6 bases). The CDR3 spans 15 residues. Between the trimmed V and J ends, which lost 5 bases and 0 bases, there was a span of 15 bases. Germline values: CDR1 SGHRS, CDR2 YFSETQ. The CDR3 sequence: CASRRQGTYSYEQYF. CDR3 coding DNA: TGCGCCAGCAGGCGTCAGGGGACCTACTCCTACGAGCAGTACTTC.

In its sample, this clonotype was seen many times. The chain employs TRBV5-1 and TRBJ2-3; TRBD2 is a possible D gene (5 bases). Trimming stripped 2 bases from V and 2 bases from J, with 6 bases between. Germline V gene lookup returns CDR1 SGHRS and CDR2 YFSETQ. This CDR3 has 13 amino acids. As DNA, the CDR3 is TGCGCCAGCAGCTTAGCGGTCACAGATACGCAGTATTTT. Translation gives CASSLAVTDTQYF.

CDR3 amino acids: CASSAWGTVTDTQYF. CDR3 coding DNA: TGTGCCAGCAGTGCGTGGGGGACTGTAACAGATACGCAGTATTTT. The V and J genes are TRBV6-6 and TRBJ2-3, with D possibly TRBD2 on 6 matching bases. Trimming left V 5 bases short and J 3 bases short, with 15 bases between. There are 15 residues in the CDR3. The germline gives CDR1 MNHNY, CDR2 SVGAGI (reference sequence).

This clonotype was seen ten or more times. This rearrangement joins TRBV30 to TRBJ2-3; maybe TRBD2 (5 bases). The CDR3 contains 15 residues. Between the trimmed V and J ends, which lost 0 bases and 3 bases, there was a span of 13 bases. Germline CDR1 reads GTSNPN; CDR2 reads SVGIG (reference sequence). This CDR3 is CAWSVGADGTDTQYF. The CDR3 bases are TGTGCCTGGAGTGTGGGAGCGGATGGGACAGATACGCAGTATTTT.

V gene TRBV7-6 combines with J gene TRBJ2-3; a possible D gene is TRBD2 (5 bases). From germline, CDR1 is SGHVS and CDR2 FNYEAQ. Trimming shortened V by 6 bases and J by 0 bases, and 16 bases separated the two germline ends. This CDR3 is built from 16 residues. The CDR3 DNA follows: TGTGCCAGCAGACCAACTAGAGGGCGAAGCACAGATACGCAGTATTTT. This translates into CASRPTRGRSTDTQYF. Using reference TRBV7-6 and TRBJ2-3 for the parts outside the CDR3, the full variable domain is GAGVSQSPRYKVTKRGQDVALRCDPISGHVSLYWYRQALGQGPEFLTYFNYEAQQDKSGLPNDRFSAERPEGSISTLTIQRTEQRDSAMYRCASRPTRGRSTDTQYFGPGTRLTVL.

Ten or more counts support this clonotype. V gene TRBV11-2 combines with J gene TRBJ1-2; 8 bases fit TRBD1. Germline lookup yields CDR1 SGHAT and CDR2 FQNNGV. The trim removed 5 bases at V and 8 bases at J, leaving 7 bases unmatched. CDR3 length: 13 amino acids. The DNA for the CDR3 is TGTGCCAGCAGCCTGACAGGGGTCTACGGCTACACCTTC. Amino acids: CASSLTGVYGYTF.

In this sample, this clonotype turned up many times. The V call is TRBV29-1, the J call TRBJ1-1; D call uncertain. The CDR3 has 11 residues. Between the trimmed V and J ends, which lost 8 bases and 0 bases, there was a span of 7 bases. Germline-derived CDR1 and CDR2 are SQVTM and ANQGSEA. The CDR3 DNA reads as TGCAGCCTCACATTGAACACTGAAGCTTTCTTT. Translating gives CSLTLNTEAFF.

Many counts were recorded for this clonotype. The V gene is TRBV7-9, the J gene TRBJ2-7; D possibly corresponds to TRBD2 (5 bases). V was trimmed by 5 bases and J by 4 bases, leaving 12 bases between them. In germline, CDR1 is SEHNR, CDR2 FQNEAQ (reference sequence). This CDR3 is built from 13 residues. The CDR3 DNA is TGTGCCAGCAGCCGCTTCGAGGGATACGAGCAGTACTTC. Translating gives CASSRFEGYEQYF.

Here the CDR3 reads CASTDRGRGYTF. CDR3 DNA: TGTGCCAGCACCGACAGGGGGCGAGGCTACACCTTC. The rearrangement joins TRBV2 to TRBJ1-2, with 10 bases fitting TRBD1. The CDR3 is 12 amino acids. Unmatched junction bases numbered 4, after V lost 7 bases and J lost 8 bases. In germline, CDR1 is SNHLY, CDR2 FYNNEI.

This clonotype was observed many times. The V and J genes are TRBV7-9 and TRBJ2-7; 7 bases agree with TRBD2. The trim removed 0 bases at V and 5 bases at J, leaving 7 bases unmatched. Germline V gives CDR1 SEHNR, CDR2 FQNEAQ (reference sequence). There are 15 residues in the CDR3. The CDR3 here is CASSLALGGVHEQYF. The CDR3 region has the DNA TGTGCCAGCAGCTTAGCGCTGGGAGGGGTCCACGAGCAGTACTTC.

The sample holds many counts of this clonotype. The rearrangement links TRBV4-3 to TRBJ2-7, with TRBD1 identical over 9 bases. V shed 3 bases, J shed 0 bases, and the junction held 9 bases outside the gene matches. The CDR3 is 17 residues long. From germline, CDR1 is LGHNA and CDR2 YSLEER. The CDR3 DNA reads TGCGCCAGCAGCCACCGAACAGGGGGCACTCTCTCCTACGAGCAGTACTTC. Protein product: CASSHRTGGTLSYEQYF.

Here the CDR3 reads CSARDARDGGYTF. The DNA of the CDR3 is TGCAGTGCTAGAGACGCCCGGGACGGGGGCTACACCTTC. This rearrangement joins TRBV20-1 to TRBJ1-2; weak D call: TRBD1 (5 bases). V lost 0 bases to trimming and J lost 8 bases, with 13 bases between them. Per germline, CDR1 DFQATT and CDR2 SNEGSKA (reference sequence). The CDR3 is 13 amino acids.

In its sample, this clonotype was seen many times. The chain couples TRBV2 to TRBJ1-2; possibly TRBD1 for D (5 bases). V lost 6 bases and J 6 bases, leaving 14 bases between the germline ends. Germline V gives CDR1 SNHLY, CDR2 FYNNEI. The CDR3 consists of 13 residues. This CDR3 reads CASSRGSVDGYTF. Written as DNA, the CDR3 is TGTGCCAGCAGCCGGGGGAGCGTCGATGGCTACACCTTC.

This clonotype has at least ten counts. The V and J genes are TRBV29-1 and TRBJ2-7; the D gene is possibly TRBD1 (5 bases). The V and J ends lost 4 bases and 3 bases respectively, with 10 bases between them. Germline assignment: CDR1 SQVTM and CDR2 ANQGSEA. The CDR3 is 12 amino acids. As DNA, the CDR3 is TGCAGCGTTGGGGGCTCCTTCTACGAGCAGTACTTC. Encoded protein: CSVGGSFYEQYF.

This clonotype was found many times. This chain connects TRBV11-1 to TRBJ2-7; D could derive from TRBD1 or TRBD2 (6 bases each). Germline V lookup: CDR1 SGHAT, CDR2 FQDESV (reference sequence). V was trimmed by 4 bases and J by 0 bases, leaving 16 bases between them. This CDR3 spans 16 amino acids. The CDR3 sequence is CASSWRGHRSSYEQYF. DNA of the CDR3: TGTGCCAGCAGCTGGCGGGGACACAGGAGCTCCTACGAGCAGTACTTC.